This record concerns one TCR beta chain sequence. Its antigen is unidentified. This sample is drawn from a study of graft-versus-host responses after intestinal transplantation. The CDR3 totals 15 residues. The germline V gene encodes CDR1 PRHDT and CDR2 FYEKMQ (reference sequence). V lost 6 bases and J lost 5, with 17 bases in between. Method: immunoSEQ multiplex PCR; TCRdb's copy keeps in-frame clones and lacks some. Of approximately 90,000 clones in the sample, around 89% were seen once. The receptor was derived from a human donor who was the organ donor for an intestinal transplant. This rearrangement joins TRBV13 to TRBJ2-1, with D possibly being TRBD1 (6 bases). This specimen consisted of unstimulated CD4+ T cells sorted from spleen or lymph node cells, obtained before transplant. CDR3 sequence: CASSPTGTQNNEQFF. CDR3 DNA: TGTGCCAGCAGTCCTACCGGGACACAGAACAATGAGCAGTTCTTC.